This is a list of T cell receptor beta chains from one sample in a study of shared clonotypes between healthy human individuals. TCRdb's copy holds only in-frame clones and misses some; the assay was immunoSEQ multiplex PCR. Among 70,000 to 95,000 clones, roughly two thirds were seen once, and the ten largest hold 51%. The sample consisted of memory CD8+ T cells sorted from blood. These receptors came from a man between 25 and 39 years old in good health. Each CDR3 is given with its conserved first and last residue. D genes are given only for firm matches. Only some rows state a clone size, as once, few, many or a class for expanded clones.

v_gene	abundance	j_gene	d_gene	CDR3aa	CDR3nt
TRBV19	NA	TRBJ2-1	NA	CASSWRASSSYNEQFF	TGTGCCAGTAGTTGGAGGGCCTCGAGCTCCTACAATGAGCAGTTCTTC
TRBV7-9	NA	TRBJ2-1	TRBD2	CASSSNRAGDSYNEQFF	TGTGCCAGCAGCTCAAATCGAGCGGGAGACTCCTACAATGAGCAGTTCTTC
TRBV7-9	NA	TRBJ2-3	NA	CASSLTEADTQYF	TGTGCCAGCAGCTTAACGGAGGCAGATACGCAGTATTTT
TRBV6-5	NA	TRBJ2-1	TRBD1	CASSPGQAPSNEQFF	TGTGCCAGCAGTCCGGGACAGGCTCCCTCCAATGAGCAGTTCTTC
TRBV4-2	NA	TRBJ2-2	NA	CASSQDEASGAGELFF	TGTGCCAGCAGCCAAGATGAGGCTAGTGGGGCCGGGGAGCTGTTTTTT
TRBV6-5	few	TRBJ2-7	NA	CASKGQRIAYEQYF	TGTGCCAGCAAAGGACAGCGAATTGCCTACGAGCAGTACTTC
TRBV19	NA	TRBJ2-3	TRBD2	CASSILSGTGTDTQYF	TGTGCCAGTAGTATCCTTAGCGGGACTGGCACAGATACGCAGTATTTT
TRBV28	once	TRBJ2-1	TRBD2	CASSFLGTSGNYNEQFF	TGTGCCAGCAGTTTTTTAGGGACTAGCGGGAACTACAATGAGCAGTTCTTC
TRBV4-1	NA	TRBJ2-7	NA	CASSQVGQTSEQYF	TGCGCCAGCAGCCAAGTGGGCCAAACCAGCGAGCAGTACTTC
TRBV6-1	few	TRBJ2-7	TRBD1	CASSEWQGVYEQYF	TGTGCCAGCAGTGAATGGCAGGGGGTTTACGAGCAGTACTTC
TRBV25-1	NA	TRBJ2-7	TRBD2	CASSEASGSYEQYF	TGTGCCAGCAGTGAGGCTAGCGGCTCCTACGAGCAGTACTTC
TRBV6-5	many	TRBJ2-3	NA	CASSYSDSADTQYF	TGTGCCAGCAGTTACTCGGACAGCGCAGATACGCAGTATTTT
TRBV9	NA	TRBJ2-7	NA	CASSVDSSYEQYF	TGTGCCAGCAGCGTGGATAGCTCCTACGAGCAGTACTTC
TRBV10-3	NA	TRBJ2-1	NA	CAISEEGPTYNEQFF	TGTGCCATCAGTGAAGAGGGGCCGACCTACAATGAGCAGTTCTTC
TRBV11-2	NA	TRBJ2-7	NA	CASSLGYYEQYF	TGTGCCAGCAGCTTAGGATACTACGAGCAGTACTTC
TRBV25-1	NA	TRBJ1-1	NA	CASSGIYEEAFF	TGTGCCAGCAGTGGGATCTACGAAGAAGCTTTCTTT
TRBV7-7	few	TRBJ2-2	TRBD1	CASSLGAPGQGAVAGELFF	TGTGCTAGCAGCTTAGGAGCTCCCGGACAGGGGGCCGTGGCCGGGGAGCTGTTTTTT
TRBV5-4	many	TRBJ2-5	NA	CASSMGKQYQETQYF	TGTGCCAGCAGCATGGGAAAACAGTACCAAGAGACCCAGTACTTC
TRBV11-2	NA	TRBJ2-5	NA	CASSLNTGMQETQYF	TGTGCCAGCAGCTTAAACACAGGGATGCAGGAGACCCAGTACTTC
TRBV7-9	once	TRBJ1-5	NA	CASSFSNQPQHF	TGTGCCAGCAGCTTCTCAAATCAGCCCCAGCATTTT
TRBV2	NA	TRBJ1-5	TRBD1	CASSLTGRDNQPQHF	TGTGCCAGCAGCCTGACAGGGAGAGACAATCAGCCCCAGCATTTT
TRBV6-6	NA	TRBJ1-2	NA	CASSLRHAANYGYTF	TGTGCCAGCAGTTTGCGACACGCCGCTAACTATGGCTACACCTTC
TRBV11-2	NA	TRBJ1-3	NA	CASSPLTSGNTIYF	TGTGCCAGCAGCCCCTTGACGTCTGGAAACACCATATATTTT
TRBV19	NA	TRBJ2-2	NA	CASSTLTRQRVNTGELFF	TGTGCCAGTAGTACATTAACCCGACAGCGTGTGAACACCGGGGAGCTGTTTTTT
TRBV2	NA	TRBJ2-3	TRBD2	CASTLRLANRHSTDTQYF	TGTGCCAGCACTCTACGACTAGCCAACCGTCATAGCACAGATACGCAGTATTTT
TRBV15	once	TRBJ2-5	NA	CATSRQKQETQYF	TGTGCCACCAGCAGACAGAAACAAGAGACCCAGTACTTC
TRBV11-2	NA	TRBJ1-1	NA	CASSRTPNTEAFF	TGTGCCAGCAGCCGCACGCCGAACACTGAAGCTTTCTTT
TRBV7-3	NA	TRBJ2-7	NA	CASSFGPVGEQYF	TGTGCCAGCAGCTTTGGACCTGTAGGGGAGCAGTACTTC
TRBV29-1	many	TRBJ2-1	TRBD1	CSVEGPQGVSYNEQFF	TGCAGCGTTGAAGGTCCACAGGGGGTCTCCTACAATGAGCAGTTCTTC
TRBV25-1	once	TRBJ2-1	NA	CASTGVEHEQFF	TGTGCCAGCACGGGGGTTGAGCATGAGCAGTTCTTC
TRBV4-3	NA	TRBJ1-2	NA	CASSQARGKTNYGYTF	TGCGCCAGCAGCCAAGCCCGGGGGAAGACTAACTATGGCTACACCTTC
TRBV28	NA	TRBJ1-5	NA	CASTLGLGIQPQHF	TGTGCCAGCACTCTAGGCCTGGGAATTCAGCCCCAGCATTTT
TRBV28	NA	TRBJ1-4	NA	CASSTGLEAEKLFF	TGTGCCAGCAGTACAGGTTTGGAAGCCGAAAAACTGTTTTTT
TRBV28	few	TRBJ2-7	TRBD1	CASSLPTGGIGYEQYF	TGTGCCAGCAGTTTGCCGACAGGGGGCATAGGCTACGAGCAGTACTTC
TRBV18	NA	TRBJ2-7	NA	CASSPGGYEQYF	TGTGCCAGCTCACCGGGAGGCTACGAGCAGTACTTC
TRBV27	NA	TRBJ1-4	NA	CASSLRHGEKLFF	TGTGCCAGCAGCCTCAGGCATGGTGAAAAACTGTTTTTT
TRBV25-1	NA	TRBJ2-2	TRBD1	CASSVRTGGTGELFF	TGTGCCAGCAGCGTACGGACAGGGGGCACCGGGGAGCTGTTTTTT
TRBV10-2	NA	TRBJ2-3	TRBD2	CASSPSGGGSTDTQYF	TGTGCCAGCAGTCCCTCGGGGGGGGGAAGCACAGATACGCAGTATTTT
TRBV13	NA	TRBJ1-2	TRBD1	CASSLARQGARGYTF	TGTGCCAGCAGCTTAGCTCGACAGGGGGCGCGTGGCTACACCTTC
TRBV5-1	once	TRBJ1-1	TRBD1	CASSWDRPNTEAFF	TGCGCCAGCAGCTGGGACAGGCCGAACACTGAAGCTTTCTTT
TRBV7-9	NA	TRBJ2-7	NA	CASSLAVSSYEQYF	TGTGCCAGCAGCTTAGCGGTGAGCTCCTACGAGCAGTACTTC
TRBV5-1	NA	TRBJ1-1	NA	CASSLGQMNTEAFF	TGCGCCAGCAGCTTGGGACAGATGAACACTGAAGCTTTCTTT
TRBV7-2	NA	TRBJ2-3	TRBD2	CASSRTTLAGVTDTQYF	TGTGCCAGCAGCCGTACCACACTAGCGGGAGTCACAGATACGCAGTATTTT
TRBV11-2	NA	TRBJ2-1	NA	CASSLVVADSYNEQFF	TGTGCCAGCAGCTTAGTCGTAGCGGACTCCTACAATGAGCAGTTCTTC
TRBV14	few	TRBJ2-7	NA	CASSLDRRETDF	TGTGCCAGCAGCCTAGATCGGAGAGAGACCGACTTC
TRBV4-1	NA	TRBJ1-3	NA	CASSPIPGQKLSTIYF	TGCGCCAGCAGCCCCATCCCGGGACAAAAACTCTCTACCATATATTTT
TRBV6-4	NA	TRBJ2-3	NA	CASSDSGNSRTDTQYF	TGTGCCAGCAGTGACTCCGGGAACAGTCGCACAGATACGCAGTATTTT